This T cell receptor (beta chain) stems from a study of T cells in Graves' hyperthyroidism and ophthalmopathy. Study-level findings and limits: Among thyroid clonotypes expanded above 0.001, most also appeared in blood.

CDR3 length: 16 residues. Trimming at V came to 0 bases and at J to 2 bases, leaving 4 bases not matched to a gene. Per germline, CDR1 SGHRS and CDR2 YFSETQ. Template material for amplifying TCR beta CDR3 regions consisted of RNA transcripts. HTBI primers drove first-round RT-PCR of the TCR CDR3. Each CDR3 protein gets one entry after TCRdb re-called the multiplex PCR reads with MiXCR. The table records about 400,000 distinct CDR3 sequences, roughly 15% of them present only once. Diagnostic assessment was based on clinical symptoms, serum thyroxine and TRAb, thyroid ultrasound and orbital computed tomography. The authors took PBMCs from 8 to 10 ml fresh peripheral blood. As concerns this clonotype: Its antigen is unknown.

Material for sequencing was blood. The chain links TRBV5-1 to TRBJ2-3; 9 bases are a match to TRBD1. The source of this sequence is a woman aged 18-29 years with Graves' hyperthyroidism. The CDR3 protein is CASSLEQGAPTDTQYF. In nucleotides, the CDR3 is TGCGCCAGCAGCTTGGAACAGGGGGCGCCCACAGATACGCAGTATTTT. Full variable domain (outside the CDR3, taken from reference TRBV5-1 and TRBJ2-3): KAGVTQTPRYLIKTRGQQVTLSCSPISGHRSVSWYQQTPGQGLQFLFEYFSETQRNKGNFPGRFSGRQFSNSRSEMNVSTLELGDSALYLCASSLEQGAPTDTQYFGPGTRLTVL.